These T cell receptor beta chains were read from a single sample in a study of blood T cell repertoires in COVID-19. Repertoires were generated with immunoSEQ multiplex PCR, while TCRdb's copy carries only in-frame clones and drops some. The sample gives about 120,000 clones, 85% of which show up once; roughly a tenth is in the top ten. Specimen: peripheral blood. Receptors originate from a man aged 80 or over with acute or convalescent COVID-19. CDR3s include the opening cysteine and the closing phenylalanine or tryptophan. D genes are given only for firm matches. Not all rows give a size; the values are once, few, many and, for expanded clones, a class.

>-|TRBJ2-5|-|TRBV24-1
CATSDLGRGPETQYF
TGTGCCACCAGTGATTTAGGCAGGGGACCGGAGACCCAGTACTTC
>-|TRBJ1-5|-|TRBV27
CASRFRENQPQHF
TGTGCCAGCAGATTCAGGGAAAATCAGCCCCAGCATTTT
>-|TRBJ1-1|TRBD1|TRBV5-1
CASSTDRGRANTEAFF
TGCGCCAGCAGCACGGACAGGGGGCGCGCGAACACTGAAGCTTTCTTT
>-|TRBJ2-2|TRBD2|TRBV15
CATSRDGLAGTGELFF
TGTGCCACCAGCAGAGATGGCCTAGCGGGCACCGGGGAGCTGTTTTTT
>-|TRBJ1-4|TRBD1|TRBV2
CASSNGQGNEKLFF
TGTGCCAGCAGTAATGGACAGGGGAATGAAAAACTGTTTTTT
>-|TRBJ2-1|TRBD1|TRBV3-1/TRBV3-2
CASSLRCGTATFNEQFF
TGTGCCAGCAGCCTGCGATGTGGGACAGCGACCTTCAATGAGCAGTTCTTC
>-|TRBJ2-1|TRBD2|TRBV5-4
CASSLGGLAVLNEQFF
TGTGCCAGCAGCCTCGGTGGACTAGCGGTCCTCAATGAGCAGTTCTTC
>-|TRBJ1-1|TRBD1|TRBV6-2/TRBV6-3
CASSLTGGLVTEAFF
TGTGCCAGCAGTTTGACAGGGGGGTTGGTAACTGAAGCTTTCTTT
>once|TRBJ1-2|-|TRBV6-5
CASRAPSAANYGYTF
TGTGCCAGCAGAGCCCCAAGCGCTGCTAACTATGGCTACACCTTC
>once|TRBJ2-5|-|TRBV24-1
CATSAHGQETQYF
TGTGCCACCAGTGCCCACGGCCAAGAGACCCAGTACTTC
>-|TRBJ2-3|TRBD1|TRBV3-1/TRBV3-2
CASSRGDRPTDTQYF
TGTGCCAGCAGCCGTGGGGACAGACCCACAGATACGCAGTATTTT
>-|TRBJ2-3|TRBD2|TRBV9
CASSPRLAGGDTQYF
TGTGCCAGCAGCCCCCGACTAGCGGGGGGTGATACGCAGTATTTT
>once|TRBJ1-5|TRBD1|TRBV5-4
CASSLGIRDRGPLPQHF
TGTGCCAGCAGCTTGGGCATCCGGGACAGGGGACCTCTCCCCCAGCATTTT
>-|TRBJ2-7|-|TRBV29-1
CSVESAGSTHF
TGCAGCGTTGAATCGGCAGGCTCAACCCACTTC
>-|TRBJ2-7|TRBD1|TRBV28
CASSFGDRGYEQYF
TGTGCCAGCAGTTTCGGAGACAGGGGATACGAGCAGTACTTC
>-|TRBJ2-3|TRBD2|TRBV5-1
CASSLGTSGLTDTQYF
TGCGCCAGCAGCCTCGGGACTAGCGGGCTCACAGATACGCAGTATTTT
>once|TRBJ2-4|-|TRBV19
CASSIGRGVDIQYF
TGTGCCAGTAGTATCGGCAGGGGGGTTGACATTCAGTACTTC
>-|TRBJ2-1|TRBD2|TRBV3-1/TRBV3-2
CASSPGRRTSGDNEQFF
TGTGCCAGCAGCCCTGGGAGAAGGACTAGCGGGGACAATGAGCAGTTCTTC
>-|TRBJ2-7|-|TRBV27
CASSLSPSEGYEQYF
TGTGCCAGCAGTTTATCGCCTAGCGAGGGCTACGAGCAGTACTTC
>once|TRBJ1-5|TRBD1|TRBV9
CASSVGTGSNQPQHF
TGTGCCAGCAGCGTCGGGACAGGGAGCAATCAGCCCCAGCATTTT
>few|TRBJ2-3|TRBD1|TRBV19
CASNRDSSTDTQYF
TGTGCCAGTAATCGGGACAGTAGCACAGATACGCAGTATTTT
>-|TRBJ1-2|-|TRBV29-1
CSDRDMSYGYTF
TGCAGTGACCGGGACATGAGCTATGGCTACACCTTC
>once|TRBJ1-1|TRBD1|TRBV10-3
CAINAGTGNTEAFF
TGTGCCATCAACGCCGGGACAGGGAACACTGAAGCTTTCTTT
>once|TRBJ1-5|-|TRBV21-1
CATIHGGSNQPQHF
TGTGCCACCATTCACGGGGGGTCCAATCAGCCCCAGCATTTT
>-|TRBJ2-4|TRBD1|TRBV6-6
CASSFTGVRAKNIQYF
TGTGCCAGCAGTTTTACAGGGGTACGGGCCAAAAACATTCAGTACTTC
>-|TRBJ2-7|TRBD2|TRBV3-1/TRBV3-2
CASSQGMVRREGNEQYF
TGTGCCAGCAGCCAAGGGATGGTTAGGAGGGAGGGCAACGAGCAGTACTTC
>-|TRBJ1-5|-|TRBV19
CASRRTGTLTNQPQHF
TGTGCCAGTAGGCGAACAGGGACCCTAACTAATCAGCCCCAGCATTTT
>-|TRBJ2-3|-|TRBV27
CASSLWSTVPDTQYF
TGTGCCAGCAGTTTATGGTCAACTGTACCAGATACGCAGTATTTT
>few|TRBJ1-5|TRBD1|TRBV28
CASSPGQGGNQPQHF
TGTGCCAGCAGTCCCGGACAGGGCGGCAATCAGCCCCAGCATTTT
>few|TRBJ1-1|-|TRBV3-1/TRBV3-2
CASSQRGLDTEAFF
TGTGCCAGCAGCCAAAGGGGGTTGGACACTGAAGCTTTCTTT
>-|TRBJ1-5|-|TRBV6-1
CASSEATGLLAPQHF
TGTGCCAGCAGTGAAGCGACGGGACTCCTCGCGCCCCAGCATTTT
>-|TRBJ1-4|TRBD1|TRBV7-9
CASRSGTESTEKLFF
TGTGCCAGCAGGTCGGGGACAGAGAGCACTGAAAAACTGTTTTTT
>-|TRBJ1-1|-|TRBV10-1
CASRAPGDTEAFF
TGCGCCAGCAGGGCTCCGGGAGACACTGAAGCTTTCTTT
>-|TRBJ2-3|TRBD2|TRBV7-2
CASSLVGGRVTDTQYF
TGTGCCAGCAGCTTAGTCGGCGGGAGGGTGACAGATACGCAGTATTTT
>few|TRBJ1-4|TRBD1|TRBV6-1
CASSEGMAGGFEKLFF
TGTGCCAGCAGTGAAGGAATGGCAGGGGGATTTGAAAAACTGTTTTTT
>once|TRBJ1-4|TRBD1|TRBV9
CASSVGPGQGLEKLFF
TGTGCCAGCAGCGTAGGTCCGGGACAGGGATTGGAAAAACTGTTTTTT
>few|TRBJ2-1|TRBD2|TRBV9
CASSLSGGDYNEQFF
TGTGCCAGCAGCCTTAGCGGGGGGGATTACAATGAGCAGTTCTTC
>-|TRBJ1-2|-|TRBV7-9
CASSSRTDPDGGYTF
TGTGCCAGCAGCTCACGGACAGACCCCGATGGGGGCTACACCTTC
>once|TRBJ2-5|TRBD1|TRBV28
CASSDLRGQGAAFWAQYF
TGTGCCAGCAGTGACCTTCGGGGGCAGGGGGCAGCCTTTTGGGCCCAGTACTTC
>-|TRBJ1-1|-|TRBV27
CASSFKGDTEAFF
TGTGCCAGCAGTTTCAAAGGGGACACTGAAGCTTTCTTT
>-|TRBJ1-6|TRBD1|TRBV6-5
CASMTGTGNSPLHF
TGTGCCAGCATGACCGGGACAGGGAATTCACCCCTCCACTTT
>few|TRBJ1-1|TRBD1|TRBV19
CASSMDRALNTEAFF
TGTGCCAGTAGTATGGACAGGGCTTTGAACACTGAAGCTTTCTTT
>-|TRBJ2-3|TRBD2|TRBV6-5
CASRPTSASDTQYF
TGTGCCAGCAGACCAACTAGCGCCTCAGATACGCAGTATTTT
>few|TRBJ2-7|TRBD2|TRBV3-1/TRBV3-2
CASSQSGGGYEQYF
TGTGCCAGCAGCCAATCCGGCGGGGGCTACGAGCAGTACTTC
>-|TRBJ2-7|TRBD2|TRBV5-1
CASSFGLAGIEQYF
TGCGCCAGCAGCTTCGGACTAGCGGGGATAGAACAGTACTTC
>few|TRBJ1-1|-|TRBV7-2
CASSFGNTEAFF
TGTGCCAGCAGCTTCGGGAACACTGAAGCTTTCTTT
>-|TRBJ1-2|-|TRBV15
CATSRDLGSPNYGYTF
TGTGCCACCAGCAGAGATCTGGGCAGCCCTAACTATGGCTACACCTTC
>-|TRBJ2-3|-|TRBV2
CASSESWTTDTQYF
TGTGCCAGCAGTGAGAGCTGGACAACAGATACGCAGTATTTT
>-|TRBJ1-1|TRBD1|TRBV2
CASTPVTGGGTEAFF
TGTGCCAGCACTCCCGTCACAGGGGGCGGGACTGAAGCTTTCTTT
>-|TRBJ1-1|-|TRBV7-3
CASSLTGNTEAFF
TGTGCCAGCAGCTTAACGGGCAACACTGAAGCTTTCTTT
>-|TRBJ1-2|-|TRBV27
CAAGYNYGYTF
TGTGCCGCCGGGTATAACTATGGCTACACCTTC
>-|TRBJ1-1|-|TRBV10-1
CASSPPGRGPTEAFF
TGCGCCAGCAGCCCCCCTGGGCGGGGACCAACTGAAGCTTTCTTT